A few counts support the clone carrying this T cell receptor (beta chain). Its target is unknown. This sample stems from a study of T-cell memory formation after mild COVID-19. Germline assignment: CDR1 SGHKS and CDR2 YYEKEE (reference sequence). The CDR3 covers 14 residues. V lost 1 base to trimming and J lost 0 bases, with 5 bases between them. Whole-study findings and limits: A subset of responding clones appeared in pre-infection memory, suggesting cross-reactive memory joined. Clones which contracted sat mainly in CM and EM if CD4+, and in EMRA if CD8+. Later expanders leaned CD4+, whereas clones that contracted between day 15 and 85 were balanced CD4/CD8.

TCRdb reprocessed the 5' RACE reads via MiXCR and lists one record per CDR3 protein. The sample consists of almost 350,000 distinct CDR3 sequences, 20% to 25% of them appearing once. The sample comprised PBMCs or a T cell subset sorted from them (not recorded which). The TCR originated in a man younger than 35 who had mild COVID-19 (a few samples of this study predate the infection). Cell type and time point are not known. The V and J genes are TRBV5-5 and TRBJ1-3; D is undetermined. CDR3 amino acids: CASSLMSSGNTIYF. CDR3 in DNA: TGTGCCAGCAGCTTGATGAGCTCTGGAAACACCATATATTTT.